The 14 T cell receptor beta chains below come from one sample, sequenced in a study of blood T cell repertoires in COVID-19. Measured with immunoSEQ multiplex PCR; TCRdb has only the in-frame clones, and not every one. The sample includes a few hundred thousand clones, around 78% of them seen just once. Sample: peripheral blood. Receptors were obtained from a man in his fifties or sixties who had recovered from COVID-19.

The chain is built from TRBV7-2 and TRBJ1-2; D may be TRBD1 (5 bases). V was cut by 1 base and J by 8 bases, with 14 bases left in between. From germline, CDR1 is SGHTA and CDR2 FQGNSA. The CDR3 has 14 amino acids. The CDR3 loop is CASSLDAGQRGYTF. CDR3 DNA: TGTGCCAGCAGCTTAGATGCAGGGCAACGGGGCTACACCTTC. The whole variable domain, remainder taken from reference TRBV7-2 and TRBJ1-2, is GAGVSQSPSNKVTEKGKDVELRCDPISGHTALYWYRQSLGQGLEFLIYFQGNSAPDKSGLPSDRFSAERTGGSVSTLTIQRTQQEDSAVYLCASSLDAGQRGYTFGSGTRLTVV.

CDR3 nucleotides: TGTGCCAGCAGTCAGACAGGGCAGCCTGAAGCTTTCTTT. It is translated as CASSQTGQPEAFF. The rearrangement joins TRBV7-9 to TRBJ1-1; 7 nucleotides agree with TRBD1. V gave up 6 bases and J gave up 6 bases; unmatched junction bases: 7. Germline values: CDR1 SEHNR, CDR2 FQNEAQ (reference sequence). The length of the CDR3 is 13 residues.

J is TRBJ2-2 and V is TRBV5-4; 9 bases are shared with TRBD1. This CDR3 contains 16 residues. Trimming cost V 2 bases and J 1 base; bases outside gene matches: 3. The germline V gene encodes CDR1 SGHNT and CDR2 YYREEE (reference sequence). The CDR3 loop is CASSLTGGRNTGELFF. The CDR3 DNA reads TGTGCCAGCAGCTTAACAGGGGGCCGGAACACCGGGGAGCTGTTTTTT.

The chain uses TRBV6-5 and TRBJ2-6; D uncertain. Germline CDR1 MNHEY, CDR2 SVGAGI. V lost 11 bases, J lost 2 bases, and 10 bases lay in between. The CDR3 has 13 residues. The CDR3, as DNA: TGTGCCGGCCTTTTCCCTGGGGCCAACGTCCTGACTTTC. Amino acids: CAGLFPGANVLTF.

V is TRBV29-1 and J is TRBJ2-6; 8 nucleotides line up with TRBD1. Germline CDR1 SQVTM, CDR2 ANQGSEA. V lost 4 bases, J lost 0 bases, and 2 bases stayed unmatched. There are 15 residues in the CDR3. This chain's CDR3 is CSVGDRGSGANVLTF. DNA of the CDR3: TGCAGCGTTGGAGACAGGGGCTCTGGGGCCAACGTCCTGACTTTC.

The chain carries TRBV30 and TRBJ1-1; D is perhaps TRBD1 (5 bases). Germline CDR1 reads GTSNPN; CDR2 reads SVGIG (reference sequence). The CDR3 is 12 amino acids. Deletions cut 7 bases from V and 7 bases from J, with 16 bases between. This chain's CDR3 is CAYPGLRNEAFF. The DNA for the CDR3 is TGTGCCTACCCGGGACTCAGAAATGAAGCTTTCTTT.

The chain links TRBV3-1 (or the pseudogene TRBV3-2) to TRBJ2-5; tentative D call: TRBD2 (6 bases). V was trimmed by 0 bases and J by 7 bases, leaving 9 bases between them. From germline, CDR1 is LGHDT and CDR2 YNNKEL (reference sequence). This CDR3 contains 13 residues. The CDR3 here is CASSQDPGGTQYF. The CDR3 nucleotides are TGTGCCAGCAGCCAAGATCCCGGGGGGACCCAGTACTTC.

This clone was seen a handful of times. This sequence joins TRBV4-1 and TRBJ1-2, with 9 bases matching TRBD1. The CDR3 is 14 residues long. The germline V gene encodes CDR1 MGHRA and CDR2 YSYEKL. The junction had 4 bases not matched to a gene; V was cut back by 6 bases and J by 2 bases. The chain's CDR3 is CASSPDRGNYGYTF. The DNA for the CDR3 is TGCGCCAGCAGTCCGGACAGGGGAAACTATGGCTACACCTTC.

The chain has TRBV28 and TRBJ1-4, with D perhaps TRBD1 (5 bases). The V end lost 2 bases, the J end lost 6 bases, and 10 bases lay between the germline ends. CDR1 and CDR2 from the germline V gene are MDHEN and SYDVKM. This CDR3 is 14 amino acids long. The CDR3: CASSLGGNYEKLFF. The CDR3 bases are TGTGCCAGCAGTTTAGGGGGGAACTATGAAAAACTGTTTTTT.

The rearrangement links TRBV20-1 to TRBJ2-5; 7 bases match TRBD2. The CDR3 loop spans 16 amino acids. V lost 6 bases to trimming and J lost 7 bases; unmatched junction nucleotides: 20. Germline lookup yields CDR1 DFQATT and CDR2 SNEGSKA (reference sequence). CDR3 amino acids: CSASFGREGNSVTQYF. The CDR3 nucleotides read TGCAGTGCCAGTTTTGGGAGGGAAGGAAACTCTGTGACCCAGTACTTC.

The rearrangement joins TRBV7-9 to TRBJ1-4; D gene unclear. Germline V CDR1 and CDR2: SEHNR, FQNEAQ (reference sequence). The CDR3 is 15 amino acids. Trimming shortened V by 1 base and J by 8 bases, and 14 bases separated the two germline ends. The CDR3 DNA reads as TGTGCCAGCAGCTTAGGGCCGCTCGCCAGGGAAAAACTGTTTTTT. Encoded protein: CASSLGPLAREKLFF. The complete variable domain, with remaining parts taken from reference TRBV7-9 and TRBJ1-4, reads DTGVSQNPRHKITKRGQNVTFRCDPISEHNRLYWYRQTLGQGPEFLTYFQNEAQLEKSRLLSDRFSAERPKGSFSTLEIQRTEQGDSAMYLCASSLGPLAREKLFFGSGTQLSVL.

With regard to this clone: A junction boundary mismatches the germline segment, possibly from a read error. V is TRBV7-2 and J is TRBJ2-3; D is perhaps TRBD2 (6 bases). The CDR3 runs to 15 residues. Germline values: CDR1 SGHTA, CDR2 FQGNSA. The CDR3 sequence is CASSRGDPSRDTQYF. The CDR3 region has the DNA TGTGCCAGCAGCCGCGGGGACCCTAGCAGAGATACGCAGTATTTT.

This chain joins TRBV5-1 and TRBJ1-1, with 10 bases aligning to TRBD1. The CDR3 runs 16 residues. Trimming removed 4 bases from V and 3 bases from J; junction bases left unmatched: 9. Germline V CDR1 and CDR2: SGHRS, YFSETQ. The DNA of the CDR3 is TGCGCCAGCAGCCCGGGACAGGGGAGAGTAGACACTGAAGCTTTCTTT. Its translation: CASSPGQGRVDTEAFF.

V gene TRBV27 combines with J gene TRBJ1-5; 9 positions agree with TRBD1. Germline CDR1 and CDR2: MNHEY and SMNVEV (reference sequence). This CDR3 has 16 amino acids. V shed 4 bases, J shed 2 bases, and the junction held 6 bases outside the gene matches. DNA of the CDR3: TGTGCCAGCAGTTGGACAGGGGCGAGGGGCAATCAGCCCCAGCATTTT. Translation: CASSWTGARGNQPQHF.